Shown below are 13 T cell receptor beta chains from a single sample sequenced in a study of OX40 agonist ivuxolimab in advanced cancers. Sequenced by immunoSEQ multiplex PCR; TCRdb stores in-frame clones only, minus some. The sample yields around 63,000 clones, around nine tenths seen once. This specimen was CD4+ or CD8+ T cells sorted from blood, taken in a trial of the OX40 agonist ivuxolimab. These receptors came from an adult with an advanced solid tumor such as melanoma, head and neck, liver or kidney cancer.

The chain is built from TRBV7-2 and TRBJ2-1; no reliable D call. Per germline, CDR1 SGHTA and CDR2 FQGNSA. The CDR3 has 14 amino acids. V was pared by 1 base and J by 7 bases, with 11 bases between. This CDR3 is CASSLVRLGNEQFF. The CDR3 DNA follows: TGTGCCAGCAGCTTAGTGCGGCTGGGGAATGAGCAGTTCTTC.

The V gene is TRBV5-1, the J gene TRBJ2-7; D uncertain. The CDR3 consists of 15 residues. Deletions cut 5 bases from V and 0 bases from J, with 15 bases between. CDR1 and CDR2 from the germline V gene are SGHRS and YFSETQ. The CDR3 loop reads CASRGSTASSYEQYF. The CDR3 coding sequence is TGCGCCAGCAGAGGGTCGACGGCGAGCTCCTACGAGCAGTACTTC.

V is TRBV29-1 and J is TRBJ2-2; D gene unclear. Germline V gene sequence: CDR1 SQVTM, CDR2 ANQGSEA. The CDR3 loop spans 12 amino acids. Trimming took 4 bases from V and 1 from J, leaving 4 bases between them. This CDR3 is CSVVQNTGELFF. The CDR3 nucleotides read TGCAGCGTTGTTCAGAACACCGGGGAGCTGTTTTTT.

The genes are TRBV5-1 and TRBJ2-1; 9 bases line up with TRBD2. Germline assignment: CDR1 SGHRS and CDR2 YFSETQ. The V gene end was trimmed by 4 bases and the J gene end by 1 base; junction bases not matched to a gene: 6. The CDR3 is 16 residues long. In DNA form, the CDR3 reads TGCGCCAGCAGCCTGTCGACTAGCGGATCCTACAATGAGCAGTTCTTC. Translated, it gives CASSLSTSGSYNEQFF.

V usage is TRBV27 and J usage is TRBJ2-3, with TRBD2 matching 7 bases. Trimming cost V 6 bases and J 2 bases; bases outside gene matches: 2. The CDR3 contains 13 residues. Germline assignment: CDR1 MNHEY and CDR2 SMNVEV (reference sequence). The DNA for the CDR3 is TGTGCCAGCAGGGGGGGGACCACAGATACGCAGTATTTT. This translates into CASRGGTTDTQYF.

The chain combines TRBV7-3 with TRBJ2-5; TRBD2 agrees at 11 bases. J gave up 5 bases and V 5 bases, and 13 bases lay outside the gene matches. Germline-derived CDR1 and CDR2 are SGHTA and FQGTGA. This CDR3 is 17 amino acids long. The CDR3 region is CASSPPELAGAGETQYF. The CDR3 DNA is TGTGCCAGCAGCCCCCCAGAACTAGCGGGAGCAGGCGAGACCCAGTACTTC.

This clone was detected only a few times. The V gene is TRBV11-2, the J gene TRBJ2-4; D remains unclear. This CDR3 contains 14 residues. Germline values: CDR1 SGHAT, CDR2 FQNNGV. V lost 0 bases, J lost 15 bases, and 18 bases lay in between. For the CDR3, the DNA is TGTGCCAGCAGCTTAGATCAGGCTAGTAGTTTTCTGTACTTC. It specifies CASSLDQASSFLYF. Based on the CDR3 plus reference TRBV11-2 and TRBJ2-4, the full variable domain is EAGVAQSPRYKIIEKRQSVAFWCNPISGHATLYWYQQILGQGPKLLIQFQNNGVVDDSQLPKDRFSAERLKGVDSTLKIQPAKLEDSAVYLCASSLDQASSFLYFGAGTRLSVL.

This clone was picked up one time. The genes are TRBV7-7 and TRBJ2-5; D ambiguous. The V end lost 5 bases, the J end lost 3 bases, and 10 bases lay between the germline ends. Germline CDR1 reads SSHAT; CDR2 reads FNYEAQ (reference sequence). CDR3 size: 13 residues. Written as DNA, the CDR3 is TGTGCCAGCAGCCTTGACCGGAAAGAGACCCAGTACTTC. This gives the protein CASSLDRKETQYF.

This clone has only one observation. The V gene is TRBV9, the J gene TRBJ2-7, with D unclear. V was clipped by 3 bases and J by 1 base, with 8 bases between them. Germline-derived CDR1 and CDR2 are SGDLS and YYNGEE. CDR3 length equals 13 residues. CDR3: CASSASTSYEQYF. CDR3 nucleotide sequence: TGTGCCAGCAGCGCGAGCACTTCCTACGAGCAGTACTTC.

The chain recombines TRBV2 with TRBJ2-2; D gene uncertain. V lost 4 bases, J lost 0 bases, and 9 bases lay in between. The CDR3 sequence is 15 residues long. The germline V gene encodes CDR1 SNHLY and CDR2 FYNNEI. The CDR3 reads CASSGIGTNTGELFF. The CDR3 DNA is TGTGCCAGCAGTGGAATAGGCACGAACACCGGGGAGCTGTTTTTT.

The chain couples TRBV6-1 to TRBJ2-2; 10 nucleotides align to TRBD2. V lost 2 bases and J lost 3; bases outside the gene matches: 3. The germline V gene has CDR1 MNHNS and CDR2 SASEGT. The CDR3 covers 16 residues. CDR3 in amino acids: CASSELAGVDTGELFF. The CDR3 DNA is TGTGCCAGCAGTGAACTAGCGGGAGTTGACACCGGGGAGCTGTTTTTT.

The chain combines TRBV7-2 with TRBJ2-4; D call uncertain. The CDR3 is 16 amino acids. The germline CDR1 and CDR2 sequences are SGHTA and FQGNSA. Trimming pared 6 bases from V and 3 bases from J, leaving 18 bases between. This CDR3 is CASRSGTAGNKNIQYF. In nucleotides, the CDR3 is TGTGCCAGCAGATCAGGAACCGCCGGAAACAAAAACATTCAGTACTTC.

The J gene is TRBJ2-7, the V gene TRBV27; 7 bases are a match to TRBD2. Germline-derived CDR1 and CDR2 are MNHEY and SMNVEV (reference sequence). There are 15 residues in the CDR3. J lost 3 bases, V lost 3 bases, and 8 bases had no gene match. The CDR3 sequence is CASSLVGSGYYEQYF. CDR3 DNA sequence: TGTGCCAGCAGTTTGGTAGGTAGCGGGTACTACGAGCAGTACTTC.